This T cell receptor beta chain was sequenced during a study of Ad26.COV2.S vaccination and SARS-CoV-2 variants. A note on this clone: Its antigen is as yet unknown.

As for treatment: over 15 received Ad26.COV2.S at low or high dose, single or two shots; roughly five received placebo; per-sample allocation not given. Repertoires come from day 63 after the first vaccine or placebo injection. SARS-CoV-2 spike from the Wuhan strain was encoded by the vaccine, an Ad26 vector. CDR3 length: 15 amino acids. Germline CDR1 is SGHRS and CDR2 is YFSETQ. V was pared by 0 bases and J by 5 bases, with 12 bases between. Findings of the study overall: Researchers reported similar non-spike TCR breadth in vaccine and placebo recipients.

Only in-frame clones appear in the TCRdb table, and some are missing; sequencing was by immunoSEQ multiplex PCR. The sample lists 240,000 or so clones; over 75% were seen once. The chain recombines TRBV5-1 with TRBJ2-1; weak D call: TRBD1 (5 bases). The sample was peripheral blood, taken in a trial of Ad26.COV2.S vaccine versus placebo. The TCR sequence derives from a person aged 18-65 years who received the Ad26.COV2.S COVID-19 vaccine or a placebo. The CDR3 protein is CASSLGGSTNNEQFF. The DNA for the CDR3 is TGCGCCAGCAGCTTGGGGGGCTCGACCAACAATGAGCAGTTCTTC.